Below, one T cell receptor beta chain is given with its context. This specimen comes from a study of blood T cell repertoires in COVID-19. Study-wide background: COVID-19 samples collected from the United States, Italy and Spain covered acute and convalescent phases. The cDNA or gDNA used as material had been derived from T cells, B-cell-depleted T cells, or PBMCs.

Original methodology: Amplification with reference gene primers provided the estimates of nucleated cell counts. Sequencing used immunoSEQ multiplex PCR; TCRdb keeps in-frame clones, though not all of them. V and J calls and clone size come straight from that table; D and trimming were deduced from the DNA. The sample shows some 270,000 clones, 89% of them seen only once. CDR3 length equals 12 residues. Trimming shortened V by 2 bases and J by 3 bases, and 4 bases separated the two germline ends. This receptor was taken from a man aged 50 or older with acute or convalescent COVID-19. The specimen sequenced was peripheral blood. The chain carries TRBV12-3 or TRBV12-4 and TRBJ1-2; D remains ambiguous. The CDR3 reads CASSLRHYGYTF. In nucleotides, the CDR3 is TGTGCCAGCAGTTTACGTCACTATGGCTACACCTTC.